The rows below give T cell receptor beta chains drawn from one sample of a study of identical twins. TCRdb reprocessed the 5' RACE reads with MiXCR, giving one entry per CDR3 protein. The sample has roughly 250,000 distinct CDR3 sequences, 5.5% to 7% seen once. Separately, the same data were catalogued under a study of yellow fever vaccine responses in identical twins.

The source material was memory (CD45RO+) T cells sorted from blood. The origin of the receptors is a young woman in good health. The CDR3 runs from the conserved cysteine through the conserved F or W. D genes are given only for firm matches. Clone size is not always given. Where it is, it says once, few, many or a class for expanded clones.

clone_size d_call j_call v_call cdr3_length cdr3_aa cdr3_nt
few - TRBJ1-1 TRBV15 13 CATSRPDNTEAFF TGTGCCACCAGCAGACCGGACAACACTGAAGCTTTCTTT
- TRBD1 TRBJ2-1 TRBV5-1 16 CASSSGSGTGTNEQFF TGCGCCAGCAGCTCGGGGTCCGGGACAGGGACCAATGAGCAGTTCTTC
- - TRBJ2-1 TRBV11-1 16 CASSLTGNLVNGKQFF TGTGCCAGCAGCTTAACGGGGAATCTCGTAAACGGTAAGCAGTTCTTC
- TRBD2 TRBJ2-1 TRBV7-8 15 CASRGLAGAYNEQFF TGTGCCAGCAGGGGACTAGCGGGAGCCTACAATGAGCAGTTCTTC
- TRBD1 TRBJ1-3 TRBV20-1 15 CSATTGGSSGNTIYF TGCAGTGCAACTACAGGGGGGAGCTCTGGAAACACCATATATTTT
few - TRBJ2-7 TRBV14 14 CASSQRLRTYEQYF TGTGCCAGCAGCCAAAGGCTCAGGACCTACGAGCAGTACTTC
few TRBD1 TRBJ1-1 TRBV6-4 14 CASRQTGIGTEAFF TGTGCCAGCAGACAGACAGGGATCGGGACTGAAGCTTTCTTT
- - TRBJ2-5 TRBV20-1 15 CSATRQAGGQETQYF TGCAGTGCAACCCGACAGGCGGGCGGGCAAGAGACCCAGTACTTC
many - TRBJ2-6 TRBV6-4 14 CASSDNSGANVLTF TGTGCCAGCAGTGACAACTCTGGGGCCAACGTCCTGACTTTC
many TRBD1 TRBJ2-7 TRBV27 14 CASSFDRVSYEQYF TGTGCCAGCAGTTTTGACAGGGTGTCCTACGAGCAGTACTTC